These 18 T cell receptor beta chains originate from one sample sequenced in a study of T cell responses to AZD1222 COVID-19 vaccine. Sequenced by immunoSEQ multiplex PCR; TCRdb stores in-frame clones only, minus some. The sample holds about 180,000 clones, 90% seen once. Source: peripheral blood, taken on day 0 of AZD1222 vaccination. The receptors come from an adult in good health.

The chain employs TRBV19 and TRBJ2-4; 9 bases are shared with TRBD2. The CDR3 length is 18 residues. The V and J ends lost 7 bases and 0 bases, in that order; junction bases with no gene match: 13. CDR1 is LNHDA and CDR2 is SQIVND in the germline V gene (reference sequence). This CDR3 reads CASTPERGAPLAKNIQYF. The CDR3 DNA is TGTGCCAGTACTCCGGAGCGGGGGGCGCCCCTAGCCAAAAACATTCAGTACTTC. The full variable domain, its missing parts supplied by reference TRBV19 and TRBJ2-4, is DGGITQSPKYLFRKEGQNVTLSCEQNLNHDAMYWYRQDPGQGLRLIYYSQIVNDFQKGDIAEGYSVSREKKESFPLTVTSAQKNPTAFYLCASTPERGAPLAKNIQYFGAGTRLSVL.

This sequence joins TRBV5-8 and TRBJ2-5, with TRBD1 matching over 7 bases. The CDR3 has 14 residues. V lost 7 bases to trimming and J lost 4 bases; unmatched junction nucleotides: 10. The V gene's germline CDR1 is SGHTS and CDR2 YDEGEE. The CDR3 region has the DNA TGTGCCAGCCCGGGCGAGGGGGCCAGAGAGACCCAGTACTTC. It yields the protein CASPGEGARETQYF.

The CDR3 is CATSRDLSEGWDEQFF. DNA of the CDR3: TGTGCCACCAGCAGAGATCTCTCGGAGGGTTGGGATGAGCAGTTCTTC. The chain carries TRBV15 and TRBJ2-1, with D tentatively TRBD2 (6 bases). Trimming pared 0 bases from V and 8 bases from J, leaving 17 bases between. Germline loops: CDR1 LNHNV, CDR2 YYDKDF (reference sequence). The CDR3 extends over 16 amino acids.

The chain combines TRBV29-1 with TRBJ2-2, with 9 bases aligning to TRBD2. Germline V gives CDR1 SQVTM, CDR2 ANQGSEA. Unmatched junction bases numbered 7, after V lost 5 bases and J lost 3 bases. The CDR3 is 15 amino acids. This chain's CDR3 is CSVWRGGWDTGELFF. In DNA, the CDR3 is TGCAGCGTTTGGCGGGGGGGCTGGGACACCGGGGAGCTGTTTTTT.

The CDR3 protein is CASSIANNEQYF. The CDR3, as DNA: TGTGCCAGTAGTATCGCAAACAACGAGCAGTACTTC. This chain links TRBV19 with TRBJ2-7, with D unresolved. With 3 bases removed from V and 5 bases from J, the gap between germline ends came to 8 bases. The CDR3 sequence is 12 residues long. Germline assignment: CDR1 LNHDA and CDR2 SQIVND (reference sequence).

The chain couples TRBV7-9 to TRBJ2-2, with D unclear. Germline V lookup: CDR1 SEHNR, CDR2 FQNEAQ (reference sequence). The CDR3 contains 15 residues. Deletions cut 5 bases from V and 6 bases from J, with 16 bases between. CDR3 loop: CASSVMARGPGELFF. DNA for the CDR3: TGTGCCAGCAGCGTAATGGCTAGAGGTCCCGGGGAGCTGTTTTTT. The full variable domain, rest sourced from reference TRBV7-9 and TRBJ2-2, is DTGVSQNPRHKITKRGQNVTFRCDPISEHNRLYWYRQTLGQGPEFLTYFQNEAQLEKSRLLSDRFSAERPKGSFSTLEIQRTEQGDSAMYLCASSVMARGPGELFFGEGSRLTVL.

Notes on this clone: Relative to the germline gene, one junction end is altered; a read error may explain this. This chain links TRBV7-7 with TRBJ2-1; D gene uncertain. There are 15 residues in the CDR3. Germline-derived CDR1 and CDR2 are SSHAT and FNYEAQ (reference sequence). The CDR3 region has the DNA TGTGCTAGCAGCTTAGATCACAGCTCCTACAATGAGCAGTTCTTC. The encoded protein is CASSLDHSSYNEQFF. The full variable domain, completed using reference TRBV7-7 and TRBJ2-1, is GAGVSQSPRYKVTKRGQDVTLRCDPISSHATLYWYQQALGQGPEFLTYFNYEAQPDKSGLPSDRFSAERPEGSISTLTIQRTEQRDSAMYRCASSLDHSSYNEQFFGPGTRLTVL.

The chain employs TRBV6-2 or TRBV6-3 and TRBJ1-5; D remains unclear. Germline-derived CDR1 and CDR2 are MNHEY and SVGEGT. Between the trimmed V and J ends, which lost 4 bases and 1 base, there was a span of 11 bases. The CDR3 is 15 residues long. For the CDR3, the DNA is TGTGCCAGCAGTTTCCGGACGGGAAGCAATCAGCCCCAGCATTTT. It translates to CASSFRTGSNQPQHF.

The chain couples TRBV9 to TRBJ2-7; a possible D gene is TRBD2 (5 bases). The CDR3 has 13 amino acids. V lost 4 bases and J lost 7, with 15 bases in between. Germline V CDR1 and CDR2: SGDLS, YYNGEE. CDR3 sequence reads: CASSIEPTGEQYF. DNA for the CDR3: TGTGCCAGCAGCATCGAACCGACGGGGGAGCAGTACTTC.

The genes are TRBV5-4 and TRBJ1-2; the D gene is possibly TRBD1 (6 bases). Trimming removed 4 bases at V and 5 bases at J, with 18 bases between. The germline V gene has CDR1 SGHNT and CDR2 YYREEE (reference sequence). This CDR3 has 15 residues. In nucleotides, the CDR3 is TGTGCCAGCAGCATCTCCGGGGGCGGGGGGTATGGCTACACCTTC. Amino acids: CASSISGGGGYGYTF.

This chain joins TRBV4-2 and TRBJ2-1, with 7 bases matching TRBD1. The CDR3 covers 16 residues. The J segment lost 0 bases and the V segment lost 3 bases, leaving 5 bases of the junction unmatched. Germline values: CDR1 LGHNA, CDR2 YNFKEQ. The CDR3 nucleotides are TGTGCCAGCAGCCAGGGGGACAGCAGCTCCTACAATGAGCAGTTCTTC. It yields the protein CASSQGDSSSYNEQFF.

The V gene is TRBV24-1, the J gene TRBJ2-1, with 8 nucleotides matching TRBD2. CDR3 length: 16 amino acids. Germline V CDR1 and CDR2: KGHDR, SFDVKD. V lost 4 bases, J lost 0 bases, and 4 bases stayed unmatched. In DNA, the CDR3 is TGTGCCACCAGTGACTCCGGGACTAGCTCCTACAATGAGCAGTTCTTC. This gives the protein CATSDSGTSSYNEQFF.

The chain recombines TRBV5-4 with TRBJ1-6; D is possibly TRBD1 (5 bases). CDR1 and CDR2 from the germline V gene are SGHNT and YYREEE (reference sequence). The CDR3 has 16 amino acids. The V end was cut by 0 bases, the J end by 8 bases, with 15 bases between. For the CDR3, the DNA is TGTGCCAGCAGCTTGGGTCTTGTGGGGCGGGATTCACCCCTCCACTTT. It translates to CASSLGLVGRDSPLHF. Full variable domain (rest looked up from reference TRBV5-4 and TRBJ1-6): ETGVTQSPTHLIKTRGQQVTLRCSSQSGHNTVSWYQQALGQGPQFIFQYYREEENGRGNFPPRFSGLQFPNYSSELNVNALELDDSALYLCASSLGLVGRDSPLHFGNGTRLTVT.

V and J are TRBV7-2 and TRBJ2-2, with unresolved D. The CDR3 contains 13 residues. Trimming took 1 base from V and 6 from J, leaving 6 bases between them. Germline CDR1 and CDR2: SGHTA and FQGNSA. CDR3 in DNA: TGTGCCAGCAGCTTAGATTGGGCCGGGGAGCTGTTTTTT. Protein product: CASSLDWAGELFF.

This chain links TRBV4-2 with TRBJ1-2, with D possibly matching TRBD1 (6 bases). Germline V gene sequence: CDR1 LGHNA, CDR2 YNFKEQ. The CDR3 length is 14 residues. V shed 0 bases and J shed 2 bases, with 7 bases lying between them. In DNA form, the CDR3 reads TGTGCCAGCAGCCAAGAAGGACAGAACTATGGCTACACCTTC. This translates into CASSQEGQNYGYTF.

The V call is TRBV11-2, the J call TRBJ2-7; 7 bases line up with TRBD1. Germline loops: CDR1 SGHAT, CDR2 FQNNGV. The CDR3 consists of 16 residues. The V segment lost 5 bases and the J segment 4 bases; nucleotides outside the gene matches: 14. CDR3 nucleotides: TGTGCCAGCAGCCTGGGACAGCCTCTGATGGGGTACGAGCAGTACTTC. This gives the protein CASSLGQPLMGYEQYF.

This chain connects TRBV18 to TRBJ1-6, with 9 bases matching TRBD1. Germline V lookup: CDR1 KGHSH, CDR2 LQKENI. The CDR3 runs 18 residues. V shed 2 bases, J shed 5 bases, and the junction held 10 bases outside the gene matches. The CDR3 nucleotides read TGTGCCAGCTCACCAGGTGGAGCCCGGACAGGGGATAATTCACCCCTCCACTTT. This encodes CASSPGGARTGDNSPLHF.

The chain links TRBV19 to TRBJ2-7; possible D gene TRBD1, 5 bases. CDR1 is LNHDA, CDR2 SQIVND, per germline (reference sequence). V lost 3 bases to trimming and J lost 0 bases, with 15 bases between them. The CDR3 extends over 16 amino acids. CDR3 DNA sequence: TGTGCCAGTAGTATGAGGACACCTACGAGCTCCTACGAGCAGTACTTC. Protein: CASSMRTPTSSYEQYF. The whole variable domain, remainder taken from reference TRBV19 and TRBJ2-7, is DGGITQSPKYLFRKEGQNVTLSCEQNLNHDAMYWYRQDPGQGLRLIYYSQIVNDFQKGDIAEGYSVSREKKESFPLTVTSAQKNPTAFYLCASSMRTPTSSYEQYFGPGTRLTVT.